These 9 T cell receptor beta chains share one sample of origin, sequenced in a study of PD-1 blockade in classical Hodgkin lymphoma. Sequencing used immunoSEQ multiplex PCR; TCRdb keeps in-frame clones, though not all of them. The repertoire has 35,000 to 40,000 clones, approximately 86% of them found once; the top ten carry approximately 7.6%. Every single patient, without exception, relapsed after autologous stem cell transplantation, and brentuximab vedotin exposure varied. The sequencing here drew on peripheral blood mononuclear cells (PBMCs), taken before the second cycle of nivolumab. Receptors were obtained from a human donor with classical Hodgkin lymphoma.

The rearrangement links TRBV19 to TRBJ1-6; TRBD1 aligns across 9 bases. Germline CDR1 reads LNHDA; CDR2 reads SQIVND (reference sequence). The trim removed 2 bases at V and 7 bases at J, leaving 6 bases unmatched. This CDR3 is built from 16 residues. CDR3 sequence (DNA): TGTGCCAGTAGTATACGATCAGACAGGGGGAATTCACCCCTCCACTTT. Encoded protein: CASSIRSDRGNSPLHF.

The DNA for the CDR3 is TGTGCCAGCACCTCAGGTCGTAGCACTGAAGCTTTCTTT. This translates into CASTSGRSTEAFF. The chain combines TRBV9 with TRBJ1-1; D gene unclear. Germline lookup yields CDR1 SGDLS and CDR2 YYNGEE. V gave up 6 bases and J gave up 4 bases, with 13 bases separating them. The CDR3 is 13 residues long.

This clone was observed once. This chain links TRBV7-2 with TRBJ2-1; 12 nucleotides match TRBD2. This CDR3 contains 15 residues. Germline V gene lookup returns CDR1 SGHTA and CDR2 FQGNSA. V lost 5 bases and J lost 9; bases outside the gene matches: 8. This chain's CDR3 is CASSKAASGGAEQFF. Here the CDR3 DNA reads TGTGCCAGCAGCAAAGCGGCTAGCGGGGGGGCTGAGCAGTTCTTC.

This clone has just one count. This rearrangement joins TRBV30 to TRBJ1-6; no clear D. Trimming took off 5 bases at V and 1 base at J, with 9 bases between the two ends. This CDR3 has 14 residues. The V gene's germline CDR1 is GTSNPN and CDR2 SVGIG (reference sequence). CDR3 DNA sequence: TGTGCCTGGGGCCTTAGATCCTATAATTCACCCCTCCACTTT. Residues: CAWGLRSYNSPLHF.

The chain is built from TRBV5-1 and TRBJ2-7; D might be TRBD1 or TRBD2, each matching 5 bases. V was pared by 4 bases and J by 2 bases, with 13 bases between. Per germline, CDR1 SGHRS and CDR2 YFSETQ. CDR3 length: 14 amino acids. Here the CDR3 reads CASSPQRGPYEQYF. As DNA, the CDR3 is TGCGCCAGCAGCCCGCAACGGGGACCCTACGAGCAGTACTTC.

The V call is TRBV10-1, the J call TRBJ2-1, with a tentative D call TRBD1 (6 bases). Trimming took 2 bases from V and 5 from J, leaving 19 bases between them. The V gene's germline CDR1 is WNHNN and CDR2 SYGVQD (reference sequence). This CDR3 contains 17 residues. The chain's CDR3 is CASSEVSGAPRDNEQFF. The CDR3 DNA is TGCGCCAGCAGTGAGGTTTCAGGGGCTCCAAGGGACAATGAGCAGTTCTTC.

J is TRBJ2-5 and V is TRBV28; D is unclear. The V end was cut by 3 bases, the J end by 5 bases, with 16 bases between. CDR1 is MDHEN and CDR2 is SYDVKM in the germline V gene. This CDR3 has 15 amino acids. The CDR3 coding sequence is TGTGCCAGCAGTTTCGCTGGGCGAATAATCGAGACCCAGTACTTC. Its protein product is CASSFAGRIIETQYF.

The chain is built from TRBV11-3 and TRBJ2-7; TRBD1 is a possible D gene (5 bases). The length of the CDR3 is 15 residues. Germline values: CDR1 SGHNT, CDR2 YENEEA. The V end lost 1 base, the J end lost 2 bases, and 12 bases lay between the germline ends. The CDR3, as DNA: TGTGCCAGCAGCTTAGGGTGGCCAGGGCCCTACGAGCAGTACTTC. Translation gives CASSLGWPGPYEQYF.

V and J are TRBV11-2 and TRBJ2-7; the D gene is possibly TRBD2 (5 bases). The CDR3 spans 12 residues. The germline V and J ends were trimmed by 3 bases and 6 bases, with 9 bases remaining between them. Germline V gene lookup returns CDR1 SGHAT and CDR2 FQNNGV. The DNA for the CDR3 is TGTGCCAGCAGCTTTTCTGCGGGCGAGCAGTACTTC. Its translation: CASSFSAGEQYF.